These 20 T cell receptor beta chains originate from one sample sequenced in a study of T cell responses to AZD1222 COVID-19 vaccine (dated by TCRdb to the early 2020s). The library came from the immunoSEQ multiplex PCR assay. TCRdb retrieved this table from immuneACCESS and kept in-frame rearrangements only. Not all clones are present; in checked studies, unresolved V genes account for under half, and no reason is known for the remainder. For this sample there are more than 75,000 clones; 70% to 90% appear just once. The ten biggest clones cover around 1.5% of the sample. Interpreted using the paper, the time point label stands for: baseline before first vaccination. The source material was peripheral blood, sampled on day 0 of AZD1222 vaccination. All receptors come from an adult in good health.

This chain connects TRBV3-1 (or the pseudogene TRBV3-2) to TRBJ1-1; D possibly corresponds to TRBD1 (6 bases). V was shortened by 4 bases and J by 5 bases, with 14 bases between the two germline ends. CDR3 length: 14 residues. Germline V gene data show CDR1 as LGHDT and CDR2 as YNNKEL (reference sequence). In DNA form, the CDR3 reads TGTGCCAGCAGCCCGGAAGGACAGTATACTGAAGCTTTCTTT. Protein product: CASSPEGQYTEAFF.

The chain recombines TRBV7-9 with TRBJ1-2; 9 bases line up with TRBD1. There are 13 residues in the CDR3. Germline V gene data show CDR1 as SEHNR and CDR2 as FQNEAQ (reference sequence). V lost 5 bases, J lost 4 bases, and 2 bases stayed unmatched. In DNA form, the CDR3 reads TGTGCCAGCAGCCAGGGACAGGGCTATGGCTACACCTTC. Protein product: CASSQGQGYGYTF.

This chain connects TRBV30 to TRBJ1-4, with TRBD1 matching 8 bases. Germline values: CDR1 GTSNPN, CDR2 SVGIG (reference sequence). V dropped 5 bases and J dropped 8; count of bases not matched to a gene: 4. The CDR3 contains 12 residues. For the CDR3, the DNA is TGTGCCTGGGGACAGGGAGGAGAAAAACTGTTTTTT. It yields the protein CAWGQGGEKLFF.

The chain joins TRBV30 to TRBJ1-5, with D hard to call. The germline gives CDR1 GTSNPN, CDR2 SVGIG (reference sequence). The CDR3 loop spans 13 amino acids. The germline V and J ends were trimmed by 0 bases and 2 bases, with 5 bases remaining between them. CDR3: CAWSVSRNQPQHF. In DNA, the CDR3 is TGTGCCTGGAGTGTTTCCCGCAATCAGCCCCAGCATTTT.

As DNA, the CDR3 is TGTGCCAGCAGCTACGACCGTAACACTGAAGCTTTCTTT. This sequence encodes CASSYDRNTEAFF. The chain combines TRBV7-2 with TRBJ1-1, with D unresolved. From germline, CDR1 is SGHTA and CDR2 FQGNSA. Between the trimmed V and J ends, which lost 4 bases and 2 bases, there was a span of 8 bases. The CDR3 consists of 13 residues.

This chain joins TRBV10-3 and TRBJ2-1, with D possibly being TRBD2 (5 bases). The CDR3 is 12 amino acids. Between the trimmed V and J ends, which lost 3 bases and 9 bases, there was a span of 9 bases. Germline CDR1 is ENHRY and CDR2 is SYGVKD. The DNA of the CDR3 is TGTGCCATCAGTGAAGATCGGGGTGAGCAGTTCTTC. Encoded protein: CAISEDRGEQFF.

The chain combines TRBV5-1 with TRBJ1-6; TRBD1 might be the D (5 bases). Trimming stripped 4 bases from V and 9 bases from J, with 26 bases between. This CDR3 has 18 amino acids. In germline, CDR1 is SGHRS, CDR2 YFSETQ. DNA for the CDR3: TGCGCCAGCAGCCTACGTCCTCTGGGGGTGCCCCAAGGTTCACCCCTCCACTTT. It is translated as CASSLRPLGVPQGSPLHF.

The chain is built from TRBV5-4 and TRBJ1-3; D unclear. With 4 bases removed from V and 0 bases from J, the gap between germline ends came to 11 bases. The CDR3 is 15 amino acids. Germline values: CDR1 SGHNT, CDR2 YYREEE (reference sequence). The CDR3, as DNA: TGTGCCAGCAGCCCGGGAGGAACCTCTGGAAACACCATATATTTT. Its protein is CASSPGGTSGNTIYF.

V is TRBV7-8 and J is TRBJ1-5, with D unclear. V was trimmed by 3 bases and J by 9 bases, leaving 9 bases between them. CDR3 length: 12 amino acids. Germline CDR1 reads SGHVS; CDR2 reads FQNEAQ. The CDR3: CASSLGRRPQHF. The CDR3 DNA is TGTGCCAGCAGCTTGGGCAGGCGGCCCCAGCATTTT.

The chain has TRBV5-6 and TRBJ1-1; a possible D gene is TRBD1 (5 bases). Germline loops: CDR1 SGHDT, CDR2 YYEEEE. The CDR3 has 15 amino acids. The ends were cut back, 6 bases at V and 0 bases at J, with 15 bases in the middle. CDR3 in DNA: TGTGCCAGCACTGGCGTGGGGGTCATGAACACTGAAGCTTTCTTT. It is translated as CASTGVGVMNTEAFF.

CDR3 sequence (DNA): TGTGCCAGTACCGACCTCTCACAGGGAACTTCACCCCTCCACTTT. Protein: CASTDLSQGTSPLHF. V and J are TRBV19 and TRBJ1-6, with a weak D call TRBD1 (6 bases). CDR1 is LNHDA and CDR2 is SQIVND in the germline V gene (reference sequence). V lost 7 bases and J lost 9, with 19 bases in between. The CDR3 runs 15 residues. The whole variable domain, filled in from reference TRBV19 and TRBJ1-6, reads DGGITQSPKYLFRKEGQNVTLSCEQNLNHDAMYWYRQDPGQGLRLIYYSQIVNDFQKGDIAEGYSVSREKKESFPLTVTSAQKNPTAFYLCASTDLSQGTSPLHFGNGTRLTVT.

The genes are TRBV21-1 and TRBJ2-1; TRBD1, the table's D call, was not compared with the DNA. TRBV21-1 is recorded as a pseudogene. This CDR3 contains 16 residues. The CDR3 DNA is TGTGCCAGCATCAAAACAGGGGGCAGCTCCTACAATGAGCAGTTCTTC. As protein: CASIKTGGSSYNEQFF.

The rearrangement links TRBV9 to TRBJ2-7; D gene ambiguous. V lost 7 bases, J lost 2 bases, and 10 bases lay in between. Germline assignment: CDR1 SGDLS and CDR2 YYNGEE. This CDR3 region has 12 residues. CDR3 region: CASGRLTYEQYF. DNA for the CDR3: TGTGCCAGCGGCCGGCTGACCTACGAGCAGTACTTC.

The gene calls are TRBV10-1 and TRBJ2-7, with D perhaps TRBD2 (5 bases). Germline V gives CDR1 WNHNN, CDR2 SYGVQD (reference sequence). The CDR3 sequence is 16 residues long. V was cut by 0 bases and J by 6 bases, with 18 bases left in between. The CDR3 nucleotides read TGCGCCAGCAGTGAGTCGAGAGGACTGGGCCACCGCGAGCAGTACTTC. Translating it yields CASSESRGLGHREQYF.

This chain uses TRBV2 with TRBJ1-2, with D perhaps matching TRBD1 (5 bases). V lost 3 bases and J 8 bases, leaving 19 bases between the germline ends. Germline lookup yields CDR1 SNHLY and CDR2 FYNNEI. The length of the CDR3 is 15 residues. In nucleotides, the CDR3 is TGTGCCAGCAGTGAGACTAAGGGGCAGGGTATCGGCTACACCTTC. Translation gives CASSETKGQGIGYTF.

V usage is TRBV6-5 and J usage is TRBJ2-5; weak D call: TRBD1 (5 bases). The ends were cut back, 6 bases at V and 2 bases at J, with 16 bases in the middle. CDR3 size: 15 residues. The germline gives CDR1 MNHEY, CDR2 SVGAGI. CDR3 region: CASSVGVTAQETQYF. The CDR3 nucleotides read TGTGCCAGCAGCGTAGGGGTTACCGCGCAAGAGACCCAGTACTTC.

This chain uses TRBV20-1 with TRBJ1-2; D uncertain. Trimming left V 4 bases short and J 1 base short, with 4 bases between. From germline, CDR1 is DFQATT and CDR2 SNEGSKA (reference sequence). The CDR3 length is 11 residues. DNA for the CDR3: TGCAGTGCTACCGGTAACTATGGCTACACCTTC. Amino acids: CSATGNYGYTF.

The chain is built from TRBV11-2 and TRBJ2-1; tentative D call: TRBD2 (7 bases). Trimming shortened V by 1 base and J by 4 bases, and 17 bases separated the two germline ends. This CDR3 is built from 17 residues. Germline CDR1 SGHAT, CDR2 FQNNGV. The CDR3 sequence: CASSLGGGGTFYNEQFF. In DNA, the CDR3 is TGTGCCAGCAGCTTAGGAGGGGGGGGAACCTTTTACAATGAGCAGTTCTTC.

J is TRBJ1-1 and V is TRBV9; D might be TRBD1 (6 bases). Trimming took 3 bases from V and 3 from J, leaving 24 bases between them. Looked up from germline, CDR1 is SGDLS and CDR2 is YYNGEE. CDR3 length equals 18 residues. The CDR3 DNA reads as TGTGCCAGCAGCGCCTATGCGACAGGTATGGCGGGTGACACTGAAGCTTTCTTT. It translates to CASSAYATGMAGDTEAFF.

V is TRBV6-1 and J is TRBJ2-3; no reliable D call. V gave up 2 bases and J gave up 6 bases, with 9 bases separating them. This CDR3 contains 13 residues. Germline values: CDR1 MNHNS, CDR2 SASEGT. CDR3 coding DNA: TGTGCCAGCAGTGAATTTTCCGTTGATACGCAGTATTTT. Its translation: CASSEFSVDTQYF.